The entry below describes one T cell receptor (beta chain). What it binds is unknown. TCRdb independently ran MiXCR on the reads; one entry per CDR3 protein. The data contain approximately 500,000 distinct CDR3 sequences, about 17% of them singletons. The entry originates in a study of T cell repertoires in cytomegalovirus infection. Background on the study: Public TCR beta signatures were indicative of both CMV infection and a matching HLA type. Study findings and constraints: HLA-C-restricted CMV-specific TCR beta clonotypes were dominant in the ex vivo response. Carriage of CMV together with the relevant HLA was identifiable through cumulative public TCR beta family frequency.

Sequencing was performed on CD8+ T cells from PBMCs. This receptor was taken from a human donor in good health (CMV status not recorded). Some clones in this sample may be carry-over from other donors' samples.

The CDR3 sequence: CASSHRRSTNEKLFF. Here the CDR3 DNA reads TGTGCCAGCAGCCACAGACGGTCAACTAATGAAAAACTGTTTTTT. The chain couples TRBV14 to TRBJ1-4, with D uncertain. CDR3 size: 15 residues. V dropped 3 bases and J dropped 0 bases, with 8 bases sitting between them. CDR1 is SGHDN, CDR2 FVKESK, per germline.